The 25 T cell receptor beta chains listed next were all sequenced from one sample in a study of T cells in Graves' hyperthyroidism and ophthalmopathy. TCR beta CDR3 region amplification was performed from RNA transcripts. A set of HTBI primers served as the primers for a first-round RT-PCR of the TCR CDR3. TCRdb re-derived calls from the multiplex PCR reads in MiXCR, one entry per CDR3 protein. The sample records nearly 750,000 distinct CDR3 sequences, 30% to 40% being singletons. Input material: blood. The receptor set was obtained from a woman in her forties with Graves' hyperthyroidism.

V is TRBV4-3 and J is TRBJ2-3, with 7 bases lining up with TRBD1. CDR1 is LGHNA, CDR2 YSLEER, per germline. There are 17 residues in the CDR3. Trimming removed 4 bases from V and 2 bases from J; junction bases left unmatched: 12. The CDR3 protein is CASSPDRTGATTDTQYF. CDR3 nucleotides: TGCGCCAGCAGCCCCGACCGGACAGGCGCCACCACAGATACGCAGTATTTT.

This chain joins TRBV30 and TRBJ2-7; tentative D call: TRBD1 (5 bases). Germline V gene lookup returns CDR1 GTSNPN and CDR2 SVGIG (reference sequence). The CDR3 length is 13 residues. V lost 6 bases and J lost 2, with 14 bases in between. The CDR3 DNA follows: TGTGCCTGTCGCCCCGACAGTACCTACGAGCAGTACTTC. Protein sequence: CACRPDSTYEQYF.

The chain recombines TRBV24-1 with TRBJ2-1; D possibly corresponds to TRBD2 (7 bases). CDR3 length: 14 residues. Germline values: CDR1 KGHDR, CDR2 SFDVKD. The V and J ends lost 9 bases and 2 bases respectively, with 13 bases between them. The CDR3 nucleotides are TGTGCCACCGGCCACGGGGGGCCCTACAATGAGCAGTTCTTC. Translation: CATGHGGPYNEQFF.

This rearrangement joins TRBV7-8 to TRBJ2-7; D is uncertain. The V gene's germline CDR1 is SGHVS and CDR2 FQNEAQ. V lost 5 bases and J lost 2, with 10 bases in between. The CDR3 consists of 13 residues. The CDR3 bases are TGTGCCAGCAGCCTCCTATTGGCCTACGAGCAGTACTTC. Its translation: CASSLLLAYEQYF.

A note on this clonotype: Relative to the germline gene, one junction end is altered; a read error may explain this. The chain employs TRBV12-3 or TRBV12-4 and TRBJ1-2, with TRBD1 as a possible D gene (5 bases). The CDR3 spans 13 residues. In nucleotides, the CDR3 is TGTGCCAGCAGCCGAGGACAATCCTATAGCTACACCTTC. As protein: CASSRGQSYSYTF.

The chain couples TRBV24-1 to TRBJ1-1, with a weak D call TRBD1 (5 bases). Trimming pared 12 bases from V and 1 base from J, leaving 17 bases between. This CDR3 is 14 amino acids long. Germline-derived CDR1 and CDR2 are KGHDR and SFDVKD. CDR3 sequence reads: CAGSLDIQNTEAFF. In DNA form, the CDR3 reads TGTGCCGGCAGTTTGGACATCCAGAACACTGAAGCTTTCTTT.

This clonotype has at least ten counts. This chain joins TRBV7-6 and TRBJ2-2; no clear D gene. V was pared by 3 bases and J by 5 bases, with 7 bases between. The CDR3 totals 13 residues. Germline loops: CDR1 SGHVS, CDR2 FNYEAQ. Written as DNA, the CDR3 is TGTGCCAGCAGCTTCGAGTGGACCGGGGAGCTGTTTTTT. This translates into CASSFEWTGELFF.

V and J are TRBV19 and TRBJ1-6, with D perhaps matching TRBD1 (5 bases). The ends were cut back, 7 bases at V and 10 bases at J, with 20 bases in the middle. The CDR3 covers 15 residues. Germline V gene sequence: CDR1 LNHDA, CDR2 SQIVND (reference sequence). The CDR3 reads CASTPFEGSRSPLHF. For the CDR3, the DNA is TGTGCCAGTACCCCATTCGAGGGGTCACGATCACCCCTCCACTTT.

At least ten counts were recorded for this clonotype. The junction shows a germline mismatch at one end, possibly a read error. The V and J genes are TRBV10-3 and TRBJ1-1; 7 bases match TRBD1. The germline CDR1 and CDR2 sequences are ENHRY and SYGVKD. This CDR3 is built from 12 residues. CDR3: CAIRGGDTEAFF. CDR3 sequence (DNA): TGTGCAATCAGGGGGGGGGACACTGAAGCTTTCTTT.

This clonotype was recorded at least ten times. The chain has TRBV6-5 and TRBJ1-2, with a tentative D call TRBD1 (6 bases). The germline V gene encodes CDR1 MNHEY and CDR2 SVGAGI. Deletions cut 0 bases from V and 8 bases from J, with 13 bases between. The CDR3 contains 14 residues. CDR3 nucleotides: TGTGCCAGCAGTTACTCTGGGGGCGGGGGCGGCTACACCTTC. Protein: CASSYSGGGGGYTF.

The chain combines TRBV7-2 with TRBJ2-2; D uncertain. This CDR3 is 17 amino acids long. The germline V gene has CDR1 SGHTA and CDR2 FQGNSA. V dropped 0 bases and J dropped 5 bases, with 16 bases sitting between them. The chain's CDR3 is CASSLAVLIKETGELFF. The DNA for the CDR3 is TGTGCCAGCAGCTTAGCGGTTTTGATTAAGGAGACCGGGGAGCTGTTTTTT.

The chain uses TRBV7-2 and TRBJ1-5; no firm D call. Germline assignment: CDR1 SGHTA and CDR2 FQGNSA. The CDR3 covers 20 residues. V was pared by 1 base and J by 0 bases, with 22 bases between. DNA of the CDR3: TGTGCCAGCAGCTTAGTAGGTTTGGTACTCAGTAGGGATAGCAATCAGCCCCAGCATTTT. Translating it yields CASSLVGLVLSRDSNQPQHF.

The V and J genes are TRBV5-8 and TRBJ1-6; no reliable D call. CDR1 and CDR2 from the germline V gene are SGHTS and YDEGEE. V lost 3 bases, J lost 4 bases, and 8 bases lay in between. The CDR3 sequence is 14 residues long. The CDR3 reads CASSSRTYNSPLHF. The CDR3 DNA reads as TGTGCCAGCAGCTCTAGGACGTATAATTCACCCCTCCACTTT.

This clonotype was picked up many times. The chain uses TRBV12-3 or TRBV12-4 and TRBJ1-3, with a tentative D call TRBD1 (5 bases). V gave up 6 bases and J gave up 2 bases, with 11 bases separating them. The CDR3 spans 14 residues. CDR3 loop: CASSPTGPGNTIYF. CDR3 sequence (DNA): TGTGCCAGCAGCCCAACAGGTCCTGGAAACACCATATATTTT.

This clonotype occurred a few times. The genes are TRBV19 and TRBJ1-2; D gene unclear. Germline assignment: CDR1 LNHDA and CDR2 SQIVND (reference sequence). V lost 6 bases and J 8 bases, leaving 19 bases between the germline ends. The length of the CDR3 is 14 residues. CDR3 loop: CASRSPGSPSGYTF. DNA of the CDR3: TGTGCCAGTAGATCCCCGGGTTCTCCAAGCGGCTACACCTTC.

This sequence joins TRBV7-9 and TRBJ1-2; D ambiguous. The CDR3 covers 12 residues. CDR1 SEHNR and CDR2 FQNEAQ come from the germline V gene (reference sequence). V lost 7 bases and J 6 bases, leaving 12 bases between the germline ends. The CDR3 DNA reads as TGTGCCAGCAACTTGGACGATGATGGCTACACCTTC. Protein: CASNLDDDGYTF. The full variable domain, completed using reference TRBV7-9 and TRBJ1-2, is DTGVSQNPRHKITKRGQNVTFRCDPISEHNRLYWYRQTLGQGPEFLTYFQNEAQLEKSRLLSDRFSAERPKGSFSTLEIQRTEQGDSAMYLCASNLDDDGYTFGSGTRLTVV.

This clonotype has more than one count but fewer than ten. V is TRBV4-3 and J is TRBJ2-2, with D perhaps matching TRBD1 (6 bases). CDR1 is LGHNA, CDR2 YSLEER, per germline. V dropped 4 bases and J dropped 0 bases, with 15 bases sitting between them. The CDR3 has 17 amino acids. In DNA, the CDR3 is TGCGCCAGCAGCCGAGGGACACCCGGACCGAACACCGGGGAGCTGTTTTTT. This translates into CASSRGTPGPNTGELFF.

For this clonotype: Since a much larger clone is just one base distant, this may be a read error. V is TRBV29-1 and J is TRBJ1-1; D is unclear. The CDR3 is 13 residues long. Deletions cut 4 bases from V and 4 bases from J, with 13 bases between. CDR1 and CDR2 from the germline V gene are SQVTM and ANQGSEA. CDR3 loop: CSVAFRPLTEAFF. CDR3 in DNA: TGCAGCGTTGCGTTTAGGCCTCTCACTGAAGCTTTCTTT.

Worth noting for this clonotype: An end of the junction does not agree with germline; a read error may underlie this. V is TRBV10-2 and J is TRBJ2-6; D not certain. This CDR3 has 18 amino acids. Germline assignment: CDR1 WSHSY and CDR2 SAAADI. The CDR3 sequence: CASSYAGSSFSGANVLTF. CDR3 DNA sequence: TGTGCCAGCAGTTATGCCGGGTCATCGTTTTCTGGGGCCAACGTCCTGACTTTC.

The gene calls are TRBV10-3 and TRBJ1-1; perhaps TRBD1 as D (6 bases). Trimming cost V 8 bases and J 3 bases, with 22 bases left between them. Germline V gene lookup returns CDR1 ENHRY and CDR2 SYGVKD. The CDR3 totals 16 residues. CDR3 coding DNA: TGTGCCATCCTCGAGGGGGGAGACCGGCCGTACACTGAAGCTTTCTTT. It encodes CAILEGGDRPYTEAFF.

The gene calls are TRBV14 and TRBJ1-2; D may be TRBD1 (5 bases). Germline V gene sequence: CDR1 SGHDN, CDR2 FVKESK. The CDR3 runs to 12 residues. Trimming removed 0 bases from V and 14 bases from J, with 13 bases in between. The CDR3 is CASSQDRGAWTF. CDR3 DNA sequence: TGTGCCAGCAGCCAAGATAGGGGCGCGTGGACCTTC.

This clonotype turned up a few times. V is TRBV6-2 or TRBV6-3 and J is TRBJ2-2; D is possibly TRBD1 or TRBD2 (5 bases each). V shed 2 bases and J shed 6 bases, with 16 bases lying between them. In germline, CDR1 is MNHEY, CDR2 SVGEGT. This CDR3 is built from 16 residues. Here the CDR3 reads CASSYPPGRSPGELFF. The CDR3 DNA reads TGTGCCAGCAGTTACCCTCCGGGACGTTCTCCCGGGGAGCTGTTTTTT.

Regarding this clonotype: This sequence may be a read error, since a much larger clone differs from it by one base. The gene calls are TRBV11-2 and TRBJ1-2; D may be TRBD1 (6 bases). CDR3 length: 15 residues. Germline V CDR1 and CDR2: SGHAT, FQNNGV. The CDR3 region has the DNA TGTGCCAGCAGCTCCCTGACAGGAGAAGTCTATGGCTACATCTTC. Encoded protein: CASSSLTGEVYGYIF.

This clonotype was observed at least ten times. The J gene is TRBJ1-1, the V gene TRBV6-6; 8 positions match TRBD1. The CDR3 sequence is 12 residues long. J lost 11 bases, V lost 6 bases, and 8 bases had no gene match. CDR1 is MNHNY and CDR2 is SVGAGI in the germline V gene (reference sequence). CDR3 amino acids: CASSRTGLDAFF. The CDR3 DNA is TGTGCCAGCAGCCGGACAGGGCTTGATGCTTTCTTT.

About this clonotype itself: A much larger clone sits a single nucleotide away, making a read error possible. The V gene is TRBV19, the J gene TRBJ2-7, with a weak D call TRBD2 (6 bases). This CDR3 has 14 amino acids. Germline values: CDR1 LNHDA, CDR2 SQIVND (reference sequence). Trimming cost V 5 bases and J 5 bases, with 16 bases left between them. Here the CDR3 DNA reads TGTGCCAGTAGTGCGCGACCCGGAGGGAACGAGCAGTACTTC. This codes for CASSARPGGNEQYF.